This TCR beta chain derives from a study of molecular identifiers for immune sequencing clone quantification. Study-level results: In CMV-specific effectors, clones above 20 copies held over 99% of molecules; naive, under 1%. Investigators reportedly could detect spiked Jurkat TCR RNA from one cell among around 900,000 naive cells.

TCRdb recomputed calls from the PCR reads with MiXCR, one row per CDR3 protein. This repertoire shows 12,000 or so distinct CDR3 sequences, approximately 20% found once; its top ten account for roughly 1.5%. With respect to this clonotype: The antigen is undetermined. A single base separates this from a much larger clone, so it may be a read error.

The CDR3 has 15 residues. V lost 5 bases to trimming and J lost 13 bases, with 24 bases between them. Source material: naive CD8+ T cells from blood, with Jurkat cell RNA spiked in. Subset defined: FACS-sorted CD8+CD4-CCR7+CD45RA+ naive T cells. The chain is built from TRBV12-3 or TRBV12-4 and TRBJ2-1, with D possibly being TRBD1 (6 bases). The receptor was derived from a human donor in good health. Some libraries in this study had Jurkat cell RNA spiked in. The CDR3 here is CASSPPGGGIMDQFF. The CDR3 bases are TGTGCCAGCAGTCCCCCTGGGGGCGGCATCATGGATCAGTTCTTC.